Shown below are 6 T cell receptor beta chains from a single sample sequenced in a study of brain T cells in children with intractable seizures. This table comes from immunoSEQ multiplex PCR, and its TCRdb copy is limited to in-frame clones, with some not included. Of roughly 120,000 clones in the sample, approximately 94% were seen once. The sequences come from peripheral blood, collected at surgery. Receptors were obtained from a boy under two years old with hemimegalencephaly and intractable seizures.

The chain is built from TRBV5-6 and TRBJ2-1, with no clear D. The germline V and J ends were trimmed by 1 base and 0 bases, with 2 bases remaining between them. The CDR3 consists of 13 residues. Germline CDR1 reads SGHDT; CDR2 reads YYEEEE. The DNA for the CDR3 is TGTGCCAGCAGCTTGAGCTCCTACAATGAGCAGTTCTTC. It codes for CASSLSSYNEQFF.

V usage is TRBV14 and J usage is TRBJ1-5; D is undetermined. The CDR3 is made up of 15 amino acids. CDR1 and CDR2 from the germline V gene are SGHDN and FVKESK. The germline V and J ends were trimmed by 1 base and 4 bases, with 11 bases remaining between them. CDR3 sequence reads: CASSQAPGSNQPQHF. The CDR3 DNA reads TGTGCCAGCAGCCAAGCGCCGGGGTCAAATCAGCCCCAGCATTTT.

This clone was counted a single time. The CDR3 region has the DNA TGCGCCAGCAGACAGAATGAAAAACTGTTTTTT. Translation: CASRQNEKLFF. The rearrangement joins TRBV10-2 to TRBJ1-4; no firm D call. Looked up from germline, CDR1 is WSHSY and CDR2 is SAAADI. The CDR3 covers 11 residues. V gave up 6 bases and J gave up 5 bases, with 4 bases separating them.

This sequence joins TRBV28 and TRBJ2-7, with D perhaps TRBD1 or TRBD2 (5 bases each). CDR3 length equals 15 residues. The ends were cut back, 7 bases at V and 2 bases at J, with 18 bases in the middle. The germline CDR1 and CDR2 sequences are MDHEN and SYDVKM. The CDR3 is CASNGGDPLPYEQYF. In DNA form, the CDR3 reads TGTGCCAGCAATGGGGGAGATCCCCTACCCTACGAGCAGTACTTC.

The chain recombines TRBV25-1 with TRBJ2-2; perhaps TRBD1 as D (5 bases). The germline V gene has CDR1 MGHDK and CDR2 SYGVNS. The V end was cut by 5 bases, the J end by 6 bases, with 10 bases between. The length of the CDR3 is 13 residues. In DNA, the CDR3 is TGTGCCAGCAGTACTCAGGGCGCCGGGGAGCTGTTTTTT. Translation gives CASSTQGAGELFF.

As to this clone: The sample carries other DNA sequences with the same CDR3. The chain couples TRBV5-1 to TRBJ1-4; D unclear. Germline V CDR1 and CDR2: SGHRS, YFSETQ. The length of the CDR3 is 14 residues. Trimming shortened V by 0 bases and J by 0 bases, and 3 bases separated the two germline ends. The DNA for the CDR3 is TGCGCCAGCAGCTTGGGGGCAACTAATGAAAAACTGTTTTTT. Translated: CASSLGATNEKLFF.